A single sample gave rise to the 6 T cell receptor beta chains below, sequenced in a study of PD-1 blockade in mismatch repair-deficient tumors. The table came from immunoSEQ multiplex PCR; TCRdb's copy has only in-frame clones and leaves some out. The repertoire holds about 110,000 clones, with about 80% as singletons. The sequencing here drew on peripheral blood, taken approximately 60 weeks after starting pembrolizumab. The origin of the receptors is an adult with mismatch repair-deficient cancer.

This clone was recorded once. The J gene is TRBJ1-1, the V gene TRBV6-6; D is ambiguous. Germline V gene data show CDR1 as MNHNY and CDR2 as SVGAGI (reference sequence). Trimming stripped 5 bases from V and 1 base from J, with 11 bases between. The CDR3 totals 14 residues. The CDR3 region is CASSGLDGNTEAFF. The DNA of the CDR3 is TGTGCCAGCAGTGGCTTGGACGGGAACACTGAAGCTTTCTTT.

This clone appeared many times. For the CDR3, the DNA is TGTGCCAGCAGTGAAGCGCCGGGACAGGCCTATGGCTACACCTTC. This codes for CASSEAPGQAYGYTF. The chain carries TRBV2 and TRBJ1-2; 8 nucleotides agree with TRBD1. Germline trimming cut 0 bases from V and 4 bases from J; bases unmatched to any gene: 4. Germline V gives CDR1 SNHLY, CDR2 FYNNEI. The CDR3 is 15 residues long. Full variable domain (rest looked up from reference TRBV2 and TRBJ1-2): EPEVTQTPSHQVTQMGQEVILRCVPISNHLYFYWYRQILGQKVEFLVSFYNNEISEKSEIFDDQFSVERPDGSNFTLKIRSTKLEDSAMYFCASSEAPGQAYGYTFGSGTRLTVV.

The gene calls are TRBV6-5 and TRBJ2-2; 10 nucleotides agree with TRBD1. Germline V gene data show CDR1 as MNHEY and CDR2 as SVGAGI. This CDR3 is built from 16 residues. Trimming removed 2 bases from V and 0 bases from J; junction bases left unmatched: 0. As DNA, the CDR3 is TGTGCCAGCAGTTACGGACAGGGGGCGAACACCGGGGAGCTGTTTTTT. It yields the protein CASSYGQGANTGELFF.

This chain uses TRBV29-1 with TRBJ2-7; TRBD1 is a possible D gene (6 bases). Germline V gene data show CDR1 as SQVTM and CDR2 as ANQGSEA. V was pared by 5 bases and J by 5 bases, with 13 bases between. The CDR3 totals 12 residues. The CDR3 bases are TGCAGCGTTTGTCAGGGGTTTGACGAGCAGTACTTC. Amino acids: CSVCQGFDEQYF.

Written as DNA, the CDR3 is TGTGCCAGCAGCTTAGGTCAAGGGTCGAATGAGCAGTTCTTC. It is translated as CASSLGQGSNEQFF. The rearrangement uses TRBV7-9 and TRBJ2-1, with unresolved D. V lost 1 base and J 7 bases, leaving 11 bases between the germline ends. Germline loops: CDR1 SEHNR, CDR2 FQNEAQ (reference sequence). The CDR3 totals 14 residues.

The chain is built from TRBV5-6 and TRBJ1-1, with unresolved D. The germline CDR1 and CDR2 sequences are SGHDT and YYEEEE. Trimming removed 1 base from V and 1 base from J, with 5 bases in between. The CDR3 has 13 amino acids. The CDR3 region is CASSLRRNTEAFF. CDR3 in DNA: TGTGCCAGCAGCTTGCGGAGGAACACTGAAGCTTTCTTT.